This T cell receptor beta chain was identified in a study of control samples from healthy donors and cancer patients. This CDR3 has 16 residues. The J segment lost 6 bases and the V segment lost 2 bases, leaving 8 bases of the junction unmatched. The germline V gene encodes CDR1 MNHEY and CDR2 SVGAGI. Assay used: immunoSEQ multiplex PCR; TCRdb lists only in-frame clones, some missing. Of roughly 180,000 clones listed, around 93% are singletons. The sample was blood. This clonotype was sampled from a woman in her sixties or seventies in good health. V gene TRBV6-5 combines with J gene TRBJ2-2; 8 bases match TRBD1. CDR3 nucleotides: TGTGCCAGCAGTTACGACCAGGGGGCGGGTTCCGGGGAGCTGTTTTTT. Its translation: CASSYDQGAGSGELFF.